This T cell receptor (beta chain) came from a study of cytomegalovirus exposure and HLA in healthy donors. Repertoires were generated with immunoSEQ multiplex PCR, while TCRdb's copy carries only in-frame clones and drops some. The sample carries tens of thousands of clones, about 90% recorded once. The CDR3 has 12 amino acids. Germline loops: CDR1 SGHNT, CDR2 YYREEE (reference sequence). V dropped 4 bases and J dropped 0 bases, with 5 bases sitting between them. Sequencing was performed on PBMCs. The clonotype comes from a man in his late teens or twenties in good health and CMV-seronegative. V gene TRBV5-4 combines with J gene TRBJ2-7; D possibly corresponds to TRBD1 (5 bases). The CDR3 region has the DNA TGTGCCAGCAGCACAGGCTCCTACGAGCAGTACTTC. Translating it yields CASSTGSYEQYF.